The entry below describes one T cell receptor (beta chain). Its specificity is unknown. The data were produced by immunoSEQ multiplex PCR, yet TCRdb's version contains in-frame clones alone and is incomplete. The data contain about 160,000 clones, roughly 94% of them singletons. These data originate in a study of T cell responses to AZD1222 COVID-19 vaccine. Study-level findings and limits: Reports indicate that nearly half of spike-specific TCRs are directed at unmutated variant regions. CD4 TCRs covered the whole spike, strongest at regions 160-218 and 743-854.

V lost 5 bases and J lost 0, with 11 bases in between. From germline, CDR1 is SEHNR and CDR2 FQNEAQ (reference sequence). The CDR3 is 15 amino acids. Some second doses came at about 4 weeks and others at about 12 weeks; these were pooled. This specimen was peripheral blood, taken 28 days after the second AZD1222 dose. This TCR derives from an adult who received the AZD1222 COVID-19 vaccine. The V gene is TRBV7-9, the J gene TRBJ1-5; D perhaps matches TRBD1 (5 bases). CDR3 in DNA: TGTGCCAGCAGCCCCCCGGGGGTTAGCAATCAGCCCCAGCATTTT. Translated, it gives CASSPPGVSNQPQHF.